This TCR beta chain was retrieved from a study of beta chain features in type 1 diabetes. The wider study: Summed over all samples, the examined sorted cells came to 90 million to 120 million. Study observations and caveats: Patients with Type 1 diabetes showed moderately but significantly shorter TCRB CDR3s in all four CD4+ subsets. Type 1 diabetes patients had VDJ junctions that carried fewer insertions and more deletions.

About this clone itself: What it binds is not known.

As every portion of the isolated RNA was reverse transcribed, the sequencing read expressed TCRB transcripts. TCRdb keeps only in-frame clones here, not all; method: immunoSEQ multiplex PCR. The profile shows 300,000 to 400,000 clones, roughly 9.8% of them singletons. On average, the one heparinised blood draw given by each donor was roughly 100 mL. Each of the CD4+ naive, central memory, regulatory and stem cell-like memory populations was sorted via CD45RO/CCR7/CD25/CD127/CD95/CD27. This CDR3 has 17 residues. Sequencing used central memory CD4+ T cells from blood. The chain recombines TRBV12-2 with TRBJ2-1; the D segment call TRBD2 is taken from the table without a DNA check. TRBV12-2 is a pseudogene segment. This TCR was recovered from a man younger than 40 with type 1 diabetes. The CDR3 region is CASRLVTEPVVNNEQFF. The CDR3 nucleotides read TGTGCAAGTCGCCTAGTGACGGAGCCGGTAGTAAATAATGAGCAGTTCTTC.